This T cell receptor beta chain was retrieved from a study of blood T cells in healthy people across ages. General study points: Considered underestimates were the diversity estimates obtained from one million T cells. Strong correlation was found linking TCR beta diversity to naive T cell percentage. Conclusively comparing naive with antigen-experienced cells was impossible with unsorted PBMCs.

It was with a sample-barcoded 5' primer and a J-beta primer mix that a second PCR of about 6 to 12 cycles was run. Every cDNA molecule bore a tag from a template-switch adaptor containing 12 random nucleotides. TCRdb re-called the 5' RACE reads with MiXCR, one entry per CDR3 protein. The table includes 1.5 million to 2 million distinct CDR3 sequences, roughly two fifths detected once. Concerning this clonotype: No antigen is known for it.

This CDR3 is built from 15 residues. J was trimmed by 2 bases and V by 7 bases; bases with no gene match: 8. The germline CDR1 and CDR2 sequences are SEHNR and FQNEAQ (reference sequence). This TCR came from a human donor in good health. This chain connects TRBV7-9 to TRBJ2-3; TRBD2 agrees at 8 bases. Sequenced sample: blood. Here the CDR3 DNA reads TGTGCCAGCACACTTCAGCGGGGGCTCACAGATACGCAGTATTTT. This codes for CASTLQRGLTDTQYF.